These 16 T cell receptor beta chains came from one sample sequenced in a study of naive and memory T cell subsets (dated by TCRdb to the late 2010s). Preparation of the library involved UMI-ligation and nested PCR. Sequencer: Illumina MiSeq. The ligated cDNA was amplified in four rounds of PCR with nested alpha and beta constant region primers together with the SP2 primer. TCRdb handled the public reads itself, with Q25 trimming in fastp and clone calling in MiXCR, and kept productive beta chains. When rows share a CDR3 protein, they turn into one entry using the most common DNA and genes. Within this sample are some 40,000 distinct CDR3 sequences, with 9.5% to 12% of them counted one time only. The top ten hold 3.9% of the sample. This sample's treatment or condition label indicates: skin biopsy from PPD injection site in Mantoux-positive individual. The study reported a robust and sensitive protocol to amplify, sequence and analyze TCRs, based on 3' ligation of a UMI-containing oligonucleotide to TCR cDNA.

This specimen was skin, taken from a tuberculin skin test site. All receptors derive from an adult in good health.

This clonotype was recorded at least ten times. This sequence joins TRBV11-2 and TRBJ2-1; possibly TRBD2 for D (5 bases). This CDR3 is 15 amino acids long. CDR1 is SGHAT and CDR2 is FQNNGV in the germline V gene. V lost 3 bases to trimming and J lost 2 bases, with 11 bases between them. CDR3 DNA: TGTGCCAGCAGCTTTACCAGCGGAACCTACAATGAGCAGTTCTTC. Its protein product is CASSFTSGTYNEQFF.

This clonotype was detected many times. The CDR3 DNA follows: TGTGCCAGCAGTGAGGGACCGTCCCCCTACGAGCAGTACTTC. Its translation: CASSEGPSPYEQYF. The rearrangement links TRBV14 to TRBJ2-7, with D possibly called TRBD1 or TRBD2 (5 bases each). Germline V CDR1 and CDR2: SGHDN, FVKESK. The CDR3 sequence is 14 residues long. V was shortened by 6 bases and J by 2 bases, with 14 bases between the two germline ends.

This clonotype is medium-sized within its sample. The chain has TRBV7-8 and TRBJ2-6; maybe TRBD1 (6 bases). CDR1 and CDR2 from the germline V gene are SGHVS and FQNEAQ. This CDR3 comprises 17 residues. V gave up 5 bases and J gave up 0 bases, with 14 bases separating them. The CDR3 protein is CASSPRDKVSGANVLTF. The CDR3 nucleotides are TGTGCCAGCAGCCCCCGGGACAAAGTCTCTGGGGCCAACGTCCTGACTTTC.

This clonotype showed up just a few times. J is TRBJ1-5 and V is TRBV6-1; 9 positions match TRBD1. CDR3 size: 14 residues. Germline V CDR1 and CDR2: MNHNS, SASEGT. Unmatched junction bases numbered 7, after V lost 7 bases and J lost 6 bases. This chain's CDR3 is CASNPDRGSQPQHF. CDR3 nucleotides: TGTGCCAGCAATCCGGACAGGGGAAGTCAGCCCCAGCATTTT.

In its sample, this clonotype was seen a few times. The rearrangement uses TRBV2 and TRBJ2-7, with 7 bases identical to TRBD2. The length of the CDR3 is 15 residues. The ends lost 4 bases at V and 2 bases at J; junction bases unmatched: 8. CDR1 and CDR2 (germline): SNHLY, FYNNEI. In DNA, the CDR3 is TGTGCCAGCAGTGCGGGGCCAGCGGGAACCTACGAGCAGTACTTC. Protein product: CASSAGPAGTYEQYF.

This clonotype appeared a few times. The V gene is TRBV11-2, the J gene TRBJ2-5, with D tentatively TRBD1 (6 bases). V was pared by 1 base and J by 2 bases, with 8 bases between. This CDR3 spans 14 amino acids. From germline, CDR1 is SGHAT and CDR2 FQNNGV. CDR3 protein: CASSLVRGQETQYF. In DNA, the CDR3 is TGTGCCAGCAGCTTAGTGAGGGGGCAAGAGACCCAGTACTTC.

This clonotype occurred many times. V and J are TRBV5-1 and TRBJ2-3, with D perhaps matching TRBD1 (6 bases). Germline lookup yields CDR1 SGHRS and CDR2 YFSETQ. V gave up 4 bases and J gave up 3 bases, with 15 bases separating them. CDR3 size: 15 residues. This CDR3 is CASSQNREKTDTQYF. CDR3 bases: TGCGCCAGCAGCCAAAACAGGGAGAAGACAGATACGCAGTATTTT.

This clonotype was detected many times. The chain employs TRBV15 and TRBJ2-5, with 7 nucleotides matching TRBD1. The germline V gene has CDR1 LNHNV and CDR2 YYDKDF (reference sequence). This CDR3 contains 16 residues. The V and J ends lost 4 bases and 2 bases, in that order; junction bases with no gene match: 10. The CDR3: CATSKRDRKRQETQYF. DNA of the CDR3: TGTGCCACCAGCAAACGGGACAGAAAACGACAAGAGACCCAGTACTTC.

This clonotype was counted many times. The genes are TRBV28 and TRBJ1-1; D gene ambiguous. Germline values: CDR1 MDHEN, CDR2 SYDVKM. This CDR3 is built from 13 residues. V lost 4 bases and J lost 4, with 10 bases in between. CDR3 region: CASSSPQITEAFF. CDR3 sequence (DNA): TGTGCCAGCAGTTCGCCCCAAATCACTGAAGCTTTCTTT.

The chain is built from TRBV7-9 and TRBJ2-5; 8 bases fit TRBD1. Germline CDR1 and CDR2: SEHNR and FQNEAQ (reference sequence). J was trimmed by 5 bases and V by 5 bases; bases with no gene match: 7. CDR3 size: 14 residues. CDR3 DNA sequence: TGTGCCAGCAGCCGGGACAGGCGGCGCGAGACCCAGTACTTC. It specifies CASSRDRRRETQYF.

This chain connects TRBV7-2 to TRBJ1-2; D is uncertain. Germline V lookup: CDR1 SGHTA, CDR2 FQGNSA. V was shortened by 1 base and J by 4 bases, with 7 bases between the two germline ends. This CDR3 is 13 amino acids long. CDR3 nucleotides: TGTGCCAGCAGCTTAGAGCGGCCCTATGGCTACACCTTC. This codes for CASSLERPYGYTF.

Many counts were recorded for this clonotype. The rearrangement joins TRBV7-9 to TRBJ2-1; TRBD2 matches at 10 bases. This CDR3 spans 15 amino acids. Germline CDR1 reads SEHNR; CDR2 reads FQNEAQ (reference sequence). V was clipped by 4 bases and J by 10 bases; unmatched bases: 10. This chain's CDR3 is CASSSTSGTPGEQFF. Written as DNA, the CDR3 is TGTGCCAGCAGCTCTACTAGCGGGACCCCCGGAGAGCAGTTCTTC.

This clonotype occurred many times. The rearrangement links TRBV7-2 to TRBJ2-7; no definite D call. From germline, CDR1 is SGHTA and CDR2 FQGNSA. V lost 8 bases and J lost 0, with 11 bases in between. CDR3 size: 13 residues. CDR3 coding DNA: TGTGCCAGCGCAACAAACCCCTCCTACGAGCAGTACTTC. It translates to CASATNPSYEQYF.

This clonotype was picked up many times. The gene calls are TRBV6-5 and TRBJ1-1; D is perhaps TRBD1 (5 bases). The CDR3 loop spans 15 amino acids. Per germline, CDR1 MNHEY and CDR2 SVGAGI. V was cut by 10 bases and J by 2 bases, with 20 bases left in between. CDR3: CATKDQGWANTEAFF. CDR3 nucleotides: TGTGCCACCAAGGACCAGGGTTGGGCTAACACTGAAGCTTTCTTT.

For the CDR3, the DNA is TGTGCCAGCAGTTCCCTAAGTCGTGGCTCTGGGGCCAACGTCCTGACTTTC. It translates to CASSSLSRGSGANVLTF. The gene calls are TRBV12-3 or TRBV12-4 and TRBJ2-6; D ambiguous. V lost 4 bases to trimming and J lost 0 bases, with 13 bases between them. The CDR3 covers 17 residues.

This clonotype has more than one count but fewer than ten. V gene TRBV12-3 or TRBV12-4 combines with J gene TRBJ2-2; 13 positions match TRBD2. The CDR3 loop spans 16 amino acids. After removal of 6 bases from V and 6 bases from J, the junction contained 7 bases not matched to a gene. CDR3 coding DNA: TGTGCCAGCAGGCCGACTAGCGGGGGGTTAGCCGGGGAGCTGTTTTTT. Its translation is CASRPTSGGLAGELFF.